Below, 15 T cell receptor beta chains from the same sample are listed, as sequenced in a study of Ad26.COV2.S vaccination and SARS-CoV-2 variants (dated by TCRdb to 2020 to 2022). The method was the immunoSEQ multiplex PCR assay. TCRdb's version of the immuneACCESS table is confined to in-frame rearrangements and falls short of the full clone set. An unresolved V gene accounts for under half of the shortfall where checked; the remainder is of unknown origin. Within this sample are 300,000 to 400,000 clones, with 80% to 90% of them counted one time only. Around 3.6% of the sample is taken by the ten largest. What the treatment or condition label conveys for this sample: 15 to 20 received Ad26.COV2.S at low or high dose, single or two shots; 5 received placebo; per-sample allocation not given. Repertoires of vaccine and placebo recipients were sequenced from samples collected on day 63 after the first injection.

This sample comprised peripheral blood, obtained in a trial of Ad26.COV2.S vaccine versus placebo. The receptor source for this set is a person between 18 and 60 years old who received the Ad26.COV2.S COVID-19 vaccine or a placebo.

The chain combines TRBV10-1 with TRBJ1-1, with 7 nucleotides matching TRBD1. The germline V gene encodes CDR1 WNHNN and CDR2 SYGVQD (reference sequence). The CDR3 is made up of 15 amino acids. Trimming cost V 5 bases and J 5 bases; bases outside gene matches: 11. The CDR3 sequence is CASSFPGGSGTEAFF. The CDR3 DNA is TGCGCCAGCAGTTTCCCAGGGGGTTCGGGGACTGAAGCTTTCTTT.

The genes are TRBV30 and TRBJ1-2, with D possibly TRBD1 on 5 matching bases. CDR3 size: 12 residues. Looked up from germline, CDR1 is GTSNPN and CDR2 is SVGIG (reference sequence). The V end was cut by 0 bases, the J end by 4 bases, with 6 bases between. The chain's CDR3 is CAWSVQAYGYTF. The CDR3 coding sequence is TGTGCCTGGAGTGTACAGGCCTATGGCTACACCTTC. The entire variable domain, with the rest obtained from reference TRBV30 and TRBJ1-2, is as follows: SQTIHQWPATLVQPVGSPLSLECTVEGTSNPNLYWYRQAAGRGLQLLFYSVGIGQISSEVPQNLSASRPQDRQFILSSKKLLLSDSGFYLCAWSVQAYGYTFGSGTRLTVV.

V gene TRBV4-2 combines with J gene TRBJ1-4; 9 positions match TRBD1. This CDR3 has 15 residues. J was trimmed by 7 bases and V by 1 base; bases with no gene match: 4. Germline CDR1 and CDR2: LGHNA and YNFKEQ. CDR3 region: CASSQGDREGEKLFF. CDR3 DNA: TGTGCCAGCAGCCAAGGGGACAGGGAGGGTGAAAAACTGTTTTTT.

This clone was seen once. V and J are TRBV25-1 and TRBJ1-1; TRBD1 is a possible D gene (6 bases). CDR3 length: 14 amino acids. V was shortened by 5 bases and J by 3 bases, with 13 bases between the two germline ends. CDR1 and CDR2 from the germline V gene are MGHDK and SYGVNS. The CDR3 nucleotides read TGTGCCAGCAGTTTAACAGGGACCTACACTGAAGCTTTCTTT. Protein sequence: CASSLTGTYTEAFF.

The chain uses TRBV11-3 and TRBJ2-5; D is unresolved. From germline, CDR1 is SGHNT and CDR2 YENEEA. V was clipped by 2 bases and J by 5 bases, with 9 bases between them. This CDR3 is 13 amino acids long. The CDR3 coding sequence is TGTGCCAGCAGCTTAACGGTCTTGGAGACCCAGTACTTC. Protein: CASSLTVLETQYF.

The chain has TRBV4-2 and TRBJ1-3; D possibly corresponds to TRBD1 (5 bases). The CDR3 is made up of 16 amino acids. CDR1 is LGHNA and CDR2 is YNFKEQ in the germline V gene. V was trimmed by 0 bases and J by 0 bases, leaving 9 bases between them. This CDR3 is CASSQDWGSSGNTIYF. The CDR3 DNA reads as TGTGCCAGCAGCCAAGATTGGGGGTCCTCTGGAAACACCATATATTTT.

V is TRBV24-1 and J is TRBJ2-7; 7 bases fit TRBD1. This CDR3 contains 11 residues. With V trimmed by 10 bases and J by 3 bases, 2 bases remained unmatched. Germline CDR1 and CDR2: KGHDR and SFDVKD. CDR3 DNA: TGTGCCACTAGACAGGGCTACGAGCAGTACTTC. It yields the protein CATRQGYEQYF.

CDR3 DNA sequence: TGTGCCAGCAGTGAAGCCGGACTAGCGACGCCCCAGCATTTT. It yields the protein CASSEAGLATPQHF. The chain recombines TRBV6-1 with TRBJ1-5; no clear D. V lost 0 bases to trimming and J lost 9 bases, with 12 bases between them. Looked up from germline, CDR1 is MNHNS and CDR2 is SASEGT. The CDR3 has 14 residues.

The sample holds a few counts of this clone. This chain uses TRBV6-5 with TRBJ2-7; possibly TRBD1 or TRBD2 for D (5 bases each). Per germline, CDR1 MNHEY and CDR2 SVGAGI. This CDR3 spans 15 amino acids. Deletions cut 0 bases from V and 2 bases from J, with 11 bases between. The CDR3 reads CASSYSGGMTYEQYF. CDR3 coding DNA: TGTGCCAGCAGTTACTCTGGGGGAATGACCTACGAGCAGTACTTC.

J is TRBJ2-3 and V is TRBV11-2; 9 bases line up with TRBD2. After removal of 5 bases from V and 2 bases from J, the junction contained 11 bases not matched to a gene. This CDR3 spans 17 amino acids. Germline V lookup: CDR1 SGHAT, CDR2 FQNNGV. CDR3 protein: CASSHFPSSGVTDTQYF. The DNA for the CDR3 is TGTGCCAGCAGCCACTTCCCCTCTAGCGGGGTCACAGATACGCAGTATTTT. The whole variable domain, filled in from reference TRBV11-2 and TRBJ2-3, reads EAGVAQSPRYKIIEKRQSVAFWCNPISGHATLYWYQQILGQGPKLLIQFQNNGVVDDSQLPKDRFSAERLKGVDSTLKIQPAKLEDSAVYLCASSHFPSSGVTDTQYFGPGTRLTVL.

This clone was detected once. As DNA, the CDR3 is TGTGCCAGCAGCACGACAGAACTGAACACTGAAGCTTTCTTT. This sequence encodes CASSTTELNTEAFF. V is TRBV5-6 and J is TRBJ1-1, with D possibly matching TRBD1 (5 bases). CDR3 size: 14 residues. Germline CDR1 is SGHDT and CDR2 is YYEEEE. The V and J ends lost 4 bases and 0 bases respectively, with 10 bases between them.

This chain links TRBV7-3 with TRBJ1-1; D uncertain. Germline V gene data show CDR1 as SGHTA and CDR2 as FQGTGA. This CDR3 has 14 residues. V was cut by 2 bases and J by 0 bases, with 7 bases left in between. Written as DNA, the CDR3 is TGTGCCAGCAGCTTAGGGGAAATGAACACTGAAGCTTTCTTT. As protein: CASSLGEMNTEAFF.

The chain carries TRBV25-1 and TRBJ1-3, with D possibly being TRBD1 (6 bases). This CDR3 comprises 17 residues. V was shortened by 3 bases and J by 1 base, with 16 bases between the two germline ends. Germline CDR1 MGHDK, CDR2 SYGVNS. This CDR3 reads CASSDPLGGASGNTIYF. DNA for the CDR3: TGTGCCAGCAGTGACCCCTTGGGGGGGGCGTCTGGAAACACCATATATTTT.

Regarding this clone: Additional DNA sequences in this sample encode the identical CDR3. This chain connects TRBV12-3 or TRBV12-4 to TRBJ2-7; D is perhaps TRBD2 (6 bases). The CDR3 extends over 12 amino acids. V lost 6 bases to trimming and J lost 3 bases, with 9 bases between them. CDR3 bases: TGTGCCAGCAGCTTCGGGGGCTACGAGCAGTACTTC. Its translation is CASSFGGYEQYF.

The count of this clone is one. The rearrangement joins TRBV29-1 to TRBJ2-5; D could derive from TRBD1 or TRBD2 (6 bases each). Germline-derived CDR1 and CDR2 are SQVTM and ANQGSEA. The CDR3 contains 14 residues. Trimming stripped 7 bases from V and 0 bases from J, with 15 bases between. CDR3 amino acids: CSGGAWGHQETQYF. CDR3 nucleotides: TGCAGCGGGGGGGCTTGGGGACACCAAGAGACCCAGTACTTC.